The present T cell receptor (beta chain) was sequenced within a study of spatial heterogeneity in lung cancer. Study-level information: Consistently, beta-chain sequences turned up in larger numbers than alpha-chain sequences did. Study results and caveats: The study found ubiquitous expanded tumor TCRs in blood more at resection than follow-up.

The CDR3 is 13 amino acids. Germline loops: CDR1 PRHDT, CDR2 FYEKMQ (reference sequence). Trimming stripped 1 base from V and 3 bases from J, with 7 bases between. This clonotype was seen ten or more times. Its antigen is as yet unknown. Every individual TCR cDNA molecule carried its own unique molecular identifier, which allowed correction of PCR and sequencing errors. Via MiXCR, TCRdb re-called the 5' RACE reads, giving one row per CDR3 protein. The repertoire holds about 50,000 distinct CDR3 sequences, 6.5% to 8% seen once, with roughly an eighth in the top ten. The sample's time point: sample taken at primary tumor resection. Unsorted whole RNA samples from tumor, nontumor lung or frozen PBMC were sequenced. Untreated early-stage non-small cell lung cancer patients, some 70 in total, were the donors.

The sequencing here drew on PBMCs, taken at surgery. This receptor was obtained from a female donor with early-stage non-small cell lung cancer. The rearrangement joins TRBV13 to TRBJ2-7, with D possibly TRBD1 on 5 matching bases. The CDR3 reads CASSLAGNYEQYF. The CDR3 region has the DNA TGTGCCAGCAGCTTAGCAGGGAACTACGAGCAGTACTTC.